This TCR beta chain was identified in a study of regulatory T cells in long-lasting Graves disease. This clonotype was seen more than once but under ten times. Germline loops: CDR1 SQVTM, CDR2 ANQGSEA. The CDR3 has 12 residues. The V gene lost 4 bases and the J gene lost 3 bases, with 10 bases spanning the gap. Arm-PCR with iRepertoire HTBI primers amplified the CDR3 regions for these TCR beta libraries. TCRdb analysed the multiplex PCR reads with MiXCR anew, one entry per CDR3 protein. The sample gives some 340,000 distinct CDR3 sequences, 23% of which show up once; about 27% is in the top ten. Noted time point: persistent/refractory GD, antithyroid drugs over 5 years with positive TRAb. Researchers made the TCR library from RNA that was extracted from PBMCs.

The specimen was peripheral blood mononuclear cells (PBMCs), collected when the disease was refractory, from a patient treated with antithyroid drugs. The receptor was isolated from a woman aged 40 to 50 with Graves disease. The chain is built from TRBV29-1 and TRBJ2-7, with D tentatively TRBD1 (5 bases). In DNA form, the CDR3 reads TGCAGCGTTGTGGACATCAGCTACGAGCAGTACTTC. Translated, it gives CSVVDISYEQYF.